This is a list of T cell receptor beta chains from one sample in a study of response to subunit inactivated influenza vaccine. TCRdb called the RT-PCR reads again in MiXCR, with one record for every CDR3 protein. The sample has over 750,000 distinct CDR3 sequences; around 20% are singletons. The specimen comprised PBMCs from blood, sampled approximately 5 days after vaccination. The source of these receptors is a man aged 45-60 years who received an inactivated influenza vaccine. Both conserved end residues are part of each CDR3. Each record gives: V gene, clone size, J gene, D gene, CDR3 DNA, CDR3 protein. A D gene is named only where the DNA matches it firmly. Clone sizes are given selectively: once, few, many, or a class where the clone is expanded.

v_gene: TRBV15
abundance: NA
j_gene: TRBJ2-2
d_gene: TRBD2
CDR3nt: TGTGCCACCAGCAGCTTACTAGCGGGAGAGGGTACCGGGGAGCTGTTTTTT
CDR3aa: CATSSLLAGEGTGELFF

v_gene: TRBV12-3/TRBV12-4
abundance: NA
j_gene: TRBJ2-5
d_gene: NA
CDR3nt: TGTGCCAGCAGTTTCTTCCAAGGACAAGAGACCCAGTACTTC
CDR3aa: CASSFFQGQETQYF

v_gene: TRBV12-3/TRBV12-4
abundance: NA
j_gene: TRBJ2-3
d_gene: TRBD2
CDR3nt: TGTGCCAGCAGACGTAGCGGGGGGGCCGCTGATACGCAGTATTTT
CDR3aa: CASRRSGGAADTQYF

v_gene: TRBV6-1
abundance: few
j_gene: TRBJ2-7
d_gene: TRBD1
CDR3nt: TGTGCCAGCAGTGAGTATGACAGGGCGGCCTACGAGCAGTACTTC
CDR3aa: CASSEYDRAAYEQYF

v_gene: TRBV28
abundance: NA
j_gene: TRBJ2-7
d_gene: NA
CDR3nt: TGTGCCAGCAGCCCATCCCGGGGGCAGGGAGGCTACGAGCAGTACTTC
CDR3aa: CASSPSRGQGGYEQYF

v_gene: TRBV7-9
abundance: NA
j_gene: TRBJ2-1
d_gene: NA
CDR3nt: TGTGCCAGCAGTCGGGATTTAGGTTGGAATGAGCAGTTCTTC
CDR3aa: CASSRDLGWNEQFF

v_gene: TRBV20-1
abundance: few
j_gene: TRBJ2-7
d_gene: TRBD2
CDR3nt: TGCAGTGCTGAATCTAGCGGGAGGGCCGGATCCGAGCAGTACTTC
CDR3aa: CSAESSGRAGSEQYF

v_gene: TRBV7-8
abundance: few
j_gene: TRBJ2-2
d_gene: NA
CDR3nt: TGTGCCAGCACGCTTAGGATCGGGCTCGGGGAGCTGTTTTTT
CDR3aa: CASTLRIGLGELFF

v_gene: TRBV3-1
abundance: NA
j_gene: TRBJ2-2
d_gene: TRBD1
CDR3nt: TGTGCCAGCAGCTTTACGACAGGGTGGACCGGGGAGCTGTTTTTT
CDR3aa: CASSFTTGWTGELFF

v_gene: TRBV7-8
abundance: few
j_gene: TRBJ1-6
d_gene: NA
CDR3nt: TGTGCCAGCAGCTTAGCGAGTAGGATCGGCTCACCCCTCCACTTT
CDR3aa: CASSLASRIGSPLHF

v_gene: TRBV12-3/TRBV12-4
abundance: few
j_gene: TRBJ2-7
d_gene: NA
CDR3nt: TGTGCCAGCAGCCCTAGACAGGATCCCTACGAGCAGTACTTC
CDR3aa: CASSPRQDPYEQYF

v_gene: TRBV9
abundance: NA
j_gene: TRBJ1-6
d_gene: TRBD1
CDR3nt: TGTGCCAGCAGCAAAGGGGACAGGACTACGAGCTCCTATAATTCACCCCTCCACTTT
CDR3aa: CASSKGDRTTSSYNSPLHF

v_gene: TRBV30
abundance: many
j_gene: TRBJ1-1
d_gene: NA
CDR3nt: TGTGCCTGGAGCGCGTCGGGGGCGAGTGAAGCTTTCTTT
CDR3aa: CAWSASGASEAFF

v_gene: TRBV4-3
abundance: few
j_gene: TRBJ2-5
d_gene: TRBD1
CDR3nt: TGCGCCAGCAGCCAAGATCTTTTCGGGACAGGGGAGACCCAGTACTTC
CDR3aa: CASSQDLFGTGETQYF

v_gene: TRBV2
abundance: few
j_gene: TRBJ2-7
d_gene: NA
CDR3nt: TGTGCCAGCAGGAAAGGGAGATACGAGCAGTACTTC
CDR3aa: CASRKGRYEQYF